These 27 T cell receptor beta chains were sequenced from one sample in a study of cytomegalovirus exposure and HLA in healthy donors. With 60 Vbeta and 13 Jbeta primers, the PCR was carried out. The data were produced by immunoSEQ multiplex PCR, yet TCRdb's version contains in-frame clones alone and is incomplete. The data show around 140,000 clones, roughly 80% seen once. The material sequenced was PBMCs. The receptors come from a man aged 35-49 years in good health and CMV-seropositive.

The genes are TRBV7-8 and TRBJ2-1; 9 bases fit TRBD2. V lost 0 bases, J lost 1 base, and 4 bases stayed unmatched. CDR1 and CDR2 (germline): SGHVS, FQNEAQ. The CDR3 has 17 residues. This chain's CDR3 is CASSLALGLASYNEQFF. DNA for the CDR3: TGTGCCAGCAGCTTAGCGCTCGGACTAGCGTCCTACAATGAGCAGTTCTTC.

The V gene is TRBV29-1, the J gene TRBJ1-5, with D possibly matching TRBD1 (5 bases). V shed 4 bases and J shed 9 bases, with 13 bases lying between them. The CDR3 totals 12 residues. Germline CDR1 and CDR2: SQVTM and ANQGSEA. The CDR3 reads CSVGQGLGPQHF. The CDR3, as DNA: TGCAGCGTTGGCCAGGGTTTAGGGCCCCAGCATTTT.

A note on this clone: The junction departs from the called germline gene at one end, perhaps through a read error. This chain connects TRBV28 to TRBJ2-6; the D gene is possibly TRBD1 (5 bases). The CDR3 contains 14 residues. Germline CDR1 is MDHEN and CDR2 is SYDVKM. CDR3 bases: TGTGCCAGCCCCCCGACCTCTGGGGCCAACGGCCTGACTTTC. It specifies CASPPTSGANGLTF.

V gene TRBV14 combines with J gene TRBJ1-4; a weak D match, TRBD1 (5 bases). Germline-derived CDR1 and CDR2 are SGHDN and FVKESK. The V end lost 4 bases, the J end lost 2 bases, and 20 bases lay between the germline ends. This CDR3 comprises 18 residues. As DNA, the CDR3 is TGTGCCAGCAGCCCCTTCCTCGACAGCTCAGGGACTAATGAAAAACTGTTTTTT. Residues: CASSPFLDSSGTNEKLFF.

The chain is built from TRBV29-1 and TRBJ2-3, with D possibly matching TRBD2 (6 bases). CDR1 is SQVTM, CDR2 ANQGSEA, per germline. V lost 4 bases and J lost 4, with 18 bases in between. CDR3 length: 15 residues. This chain's CDR3 is CSVGPTSIFSDTQYF. Written as DNA, the CDR3 is TGCAGCGTTGGACCGACTAGTATTTTTTCAGATACGCAGTATTTT.

The rearrangement uses TRBV6-1 and TRBJ1-5; D possibly corresponds to TRBD1 (6 bases). Germline-derived CDR1 and CDR2 are MNHNS and SASEGT. Trimming removed 6 bases from V and 5 bases from J, with 11 bases in between. CDR3 length equals 13 residues. Here the CDR3 reads CASSLQGYQPQHF. In nucleotides, the CDR3 is TGTGCCAGCAGCTTACAGGGATATCAGCCCCAGCATTTT.

The rearrangement links TRBV7-8 to TRBJ2-5; tentatively, D is TRBD2 (7 bases). Germline V gene data show CDR1 as SGHVS and CDR2 as FQNEAQ. There are 13 residues in the CDR3. The ends were cut back, 5 bases at V and 5 bases at J, with 12 bases in the middle. Here the CDR3 DNA reads TGTGCCAGCAGCCGTGGGGGGGCTGAGACCCAGTACTTC. Protein: CASSRGGAETQYF.

The chain is built from TRBV7-6 and TRBJ2-1; 10 bases match TRBD2. This CDR3 spans 16 amino acids. Trimming took 2 bases from V and 9 from J; bases not matched to a gene: 10. Germline-derived CDR1 and CDR2 are SGHVS and FNYEAQ. CDR3 region: CASSLNGAGGPGEQFF. CDR3 coding DNA: TGTGCCAGCAGCTTAAACGGAGCGGGAGGGCCTGGTGAGCAGTTCTTC.

The chain carries TRBV11-2 and TRBJ2-3; a weak D match, TRBD2 (6 bases). There are 12 residues in the CDR3. V shed 2 bases and J shed 8 bases, with 8 bases lying between them. Germline assignment: CDR1 SGHAT and CDR2 FQNNGV. CDR3 nucleotides: TGTGCCAGCAGCTTACCGGGAGTTACGCAGTATTTT. Protein sequence: CASSLPGVTQYF.

V usage is TRBV5-6 and J usage is TRBJ2-2; 10 bases are a match to TRBD1. Per the germline V gene, CDR1 is SGHDT and CDR2 is YYEEEE. The CDR3 sequence is 13 residues long. J lost 8 bases, V lost 3 bases, and 1 base had no gene match. CDR3: CASSWDRGGELFF. The CDR3 coding sequence is TGTGCCAGCAGCTGGGACAGGGGAGGGGAGCTGTTTTTT.

V usage is TRBV19 and J usage is TRBJ2-7; the D gene is possibly TRBD2 (6 bases). V lost 5 bases and J 0 bases, leaving 11 bases between the germline ends. CDR1 is LNHDA and CDR2 is SQIVND in the germline V gene (reference sequence). The length of the CDR3 is 14 residues. CDR3 sequence: CASSSRGGSYEQYF. In DNA, the CDR3 is TGTGCCAGTAGTTCCCGGGGAGGCTCCTACGAGCAGTACTTC.

The genes are TRBV11-2 and TRBJ2-3; weak D call: TRBD2 (5 bases). CDR1 and CDR2 (germline): SGHAT, FQNNGV. Trimming removed 0 bases at V and 11 bases at J, with 12 bases between. CDR3 size: 13 residues. CDR3 nucleotide sequence: TGTGCCAGCAGCTTAGATTCTCGCGGAGGGCAGTATTTT. Translation gives CASSLDSRGGQYF.

The chain combines TRBV18 with TRBJ1-2; D gene unclear. Germline CDR1 KGHSH, CDR2 LQKENI. V was cut by 1 base and J by 6 bases, with 15 bases left in between. The CDR3 sequence is 15 residues long. CDR3 nucleotide sequence: TGTGCCAGCTCACCACAGGAAGTGGAGGGCAATGGCTACACCTTC. Translated, it gives CASSPQEVEGNGYTF. Complete variable domain (other parts from reference TRBV18 and TRBJ1-2): NAGVMQNPRHLVRRRGQEARLRCSPMKGHSHVYWYRQLPEEGLKFMVYLQKENIIDESGMPKERFSAEFPKEGPSILRIQQVVRGDSAAYFCASSPQEVEGNGYTFGSGTRLTVV.

The chain uses TRBV19 and TRBJ2-7; D ambiguous. Deletions cut 5 bases from V and 3 bases from J, with 14 bases between. The CDR3 extends over 14 amino acids. CDR1 is LNHDA, CDR2 SQIVND, per germline (reference sequence). The CDR3 nucleotides read TGTGCCAGTAGTCTCAGAGGAACTCTCTACGAGCAGTACTTC. Protein: CASSLRGTLYEQYF.

The chain links TRBV4-1 to TRBJ2-1; no firm D call. CDR3 length: 15 amino acids. Looked up from germline, CDR1 is MGHRA and CDR2 is YSYEKL. Trimming took off 2 bases at V and 0 bases at J, with 8 bases between the two ends. The CDR3: CASSQLMSSYNEQFF. As DNA, the CDR3 is TGCGCCAGCAGCCAACTCATGAGCTCCTACAATGAGCAGTTCTTC.

This clone was counted only a few times. This chain links TRBV28 with TRBJ2-7, with D perhaps TRBD2 (7 bases). The CDR3 contains 15 residues. CDR1 and CDR2 (germline): MDHEN, SYDVKM. V lost 6 bases and J 3 bases, leaving 18 bases between the germline ends. In nucleotides, the CDR3 is TGTGCCAGCAGGGGGCCGGGGGCGGGGGTCTACGAGCAGTACTTC. Translated: CASRGPGAGVYEQYF.

This chain connects TRBV11-3 to TRBJ1-1, with TRBD1 as a possible D gene (5 bases). The V end was cut by 4 bases, the J end by 1 base, with 10 bases between. The V gene's germline CDR1 is SGHNT and CDR2 YENEEA. The CDR3 loop spans 14 amino acids. DNA of the CDR3: TGTGCCAGCAGCTCCTGGGGGGGGAACACTGAAGCTTTCTTT. Its translation: CASSSWGGNTEAFF.

The chain links TRBV15 to TRBJ2-3; D remains unclear. Trimming left V 1 base short and J 3 bases short, with 8 bases between. Germline lookup yields CDR1 LNHNV and CDR2 YYDKDF (reference sequence). The CDR3 runs 14 residues. CDR3 amino acids: CATSRVARTDTQYF. The CDR3 DNA follows: TGTGCCACCAGCAGAGTTGCTCGGACAGATACGCAGTATTTT.

This clone was counted only a few times. The rearrangement links TRBV4-3 to TRBJ2-6; D call uncertain. The V end lost 8 bases, the J end lost 0 bases, and 11 bases lay between the germline ends. The CDR3 runs 15 residues. Germline-derived CDR1 and CDR2 are LGHNA and YSLEER. The CDR3 protein is CASGDLTSGANVLTF. The CDR3 DNA reads TGCGCCAGCGGCGACTTGACCTCTGGGGCCAACGTCCTGACTTTC.

There are a few counts of this clone. The rearrangement links TRBV10-3 to TRBJ2-5; 8 bases are shared with TRBD2. J gave up 7 bases and V 8 bases, and 6 bases lay outside the gene matches. The length of the CDR3 is 12 residues. CDR1 is ENHRY and CDR2 is SYGVKD in the germline V gene. Written as DNA, the CDR3 is TGTGCCATCGCGGCTAGCGGGCTGACCCAGTACTTC. Translation gives CAIAASGLTQYF.

As for this clone: The identical CDR3 is also encoded by other nucleotide sequences in the sample. The gene calls are TRBV28 and TRBJ2-1; 7 positions match TRBD1. The junction had 11 bases not matched to a gene; V was cut back by 5 bases and J by 7 bases. The CDR3 contains 15 residues. The germline V gene encodes CDR1 MDHEN and CDR2 SYDVKM. The CDR3 region has the DNA TGTGCCAGCAGTCTGACCGGGACAGCTCTGAATGAGCAGTTCTTC. It yields the protein CASSLTGTALNEQFF.

This chain uses TRBV9 with TRBJ2-5, with D possibly TRBD1 on 6 matching bases. The CDR3 runs to 16 residues. Germline CDR1 reads SGDLS; CDR2 reads YYNGEE. V lost 3 bases and J lost 1, with 16 bases in between. The CDR3 region is CASSAIPQGPQETQYF. CDR3 nucleotides: TGTGCCAGCAGCGCTATACCACAGGGACCCCAAGAGACCCAGTACTTC.

This clone was counted once. The CDR3 DNA reads TGTGCCAGCAGCTTTAGCGGGAGACTCGACGAGCAGTACTTC. Residues: CASSFSGRLDEQYF. This rearrangement joins TRBV7-2 to TRBJ2-7; 9 nucleotides line up with TRBD2. Germline V gene sequence: CDR1 SGHTA, CDR2 FQGNSA. This CDR3 spans 14 amino acids. The trim removed 3 bases at V and 5 bases at J, leaving 5 bases unmatched.

The CDR3 sequence is CAIRGTSGRDSYNEQFF. For the CDR3, the DNA is TGTGCCATCAGAGGGACTAGCGGGAGGGACTCCTACAATGAGCAGTTCTTC. The genes are TRBV10-3 and TRBJ2-1; 16 bases are shared with TRBD2. The V gene's germline CDR1 is ENHRY and CDR2 SYGVKD. V gave up 6 bases and J gave up 0 bases; unmatched junction bases: 2. CDR3 length: 17 amino acids.

The rearrangement joins TRBV5-4 to TRBJ2-7, with TRBD1 as a possible D gene (6 bases). Looked up from germline, CDR1 is SGHNT and CDR2 is YYREEE (reference sequence). This CDR3 has 13 amino acids. Trimming shortened V by 7 bases and J by 6 bases, and 17 bases separated the two germline ends. The CDR3 here is CASSADSAAEQYF. Written as DNA, the CDR3 is TGTGCCAGCTCGGCGGACAGCGCCGCCGAGCAGTACTTC.

V usage is TRBV29-1 and J usage is TRBJ1-5; 9 bases match TRBD1. V shed 4 bases and J 5 bases; nucleotides not matched to a gene: 0. The CDR3 has 12 residues. CDR1 is SQVTM and CDR2 is ANQGSEA in the germline V gene. The CDR3 spells CSVGTGDQPQHF. The DNA for the CDR3 is TGCAGCGTTGGGACAGGGGATCAGCCCCAGCATTTT.

J is TRBJ1-2 and V is TRBV6-5; maybe TRBD1 (5 bases). The CDR3 totals 13 residues. Trimming removed 6 bases at V and 5 bases at J, with 13 bases between. The V gene's germline CDR1 is MNHEY and CDR2 SVGAGI. CDR3 DNA: TGTGCCAGCAGGGCCGGGGGGGGGTATGGCTACACCTTC. Amino acids: CASRAGGGYGYTF.